The next 29 T cell receptor beta chains were all read from a single sample in a study of T cell changes during pregnancy in multiple sclerosis. Profiling relied on immunoSEQ multiplex PCR, and the TCRdb table lists in-frame clones only, not all of them. Of over 55,000 clones in the sample, approximately 90% were seen once. Sequencing was performed on peripheral blood from another person, used as feeder cells. The receptors come from a human donor whose cells served as feeder cells for cultures in a pregnancy study.

The chain has TRBV6-6 and TRBJ1-1; 7 bases agree with TRBD1. CDR3 length equals 13 residues. The J segment lost 6 bases and the V segment lost 5 bases, leaving 6 bases of the junction unmatched. From germline, CDR1 is MNHNY and CDR2 SVGAGI (reference sequence). The CDR3 DNA reads as TGTGCCAGCAGTCGTCGACAGGGTCCTGAAGCTTTCTTT. It yields the protein CASSRRQGPEAFF.

The chain combines TRBV20-1 with TRBJ1-1; tentatively, D is TRBD1 (5 bases). There are 8 residues in the CDR3. The V gene's germline CDR1 is DFQATT and CDR2 SNEGSKA (reference sequence). Trimming stripped 6 bases from V and 10 bases from J, with 6 bases between. CDR3 DNA: TGCAGTGCCGGGGGAGCTTTCTTT. Encoded protein: CSAGGAFF.

The gene calls are TRBV11-2 and TRBJ2-1; a possible D gene is TRBD1 (7 bases). CDR3 length: 11 residues. CDR1 is SGHAT and CDR2 is FQNNGV in the germline V gene. V was pared by 5 bases and J by 15 bases, with 14 bases between. CDR3 DNA sequence: TGTGCCAGCAGCCCAGGGGGGCACGCGTTCTTC. Protein product: CASSPGGHAFF.

The chain recombines TRBV5-6 with TRBJ1-4; 9 nucleotides agree with TRBD1. The ends lost 3 bases at V and 7 bases at J; junction bases unmatched: 10. CDR1 and CDR2 from the germline V gene are SGHDT and YYEEEE. The CDR3 length is 16 residues. The CDR3 is CASSYRGLLMGEKLFF. CDR3 sequence (DNA): TGTGCCAGCAGCTACAGGGGGCTCCTAATGGGTGAAAAACTGTTTTTT.

In the case of this clone: Its ends do not fully match the called genes, so a read error is possible. The chain is built from TRBV4-3 and TRBJ2-3; 8 bases are a match to TRBD1. Germline V CDR1 and CDR2: LGHNA, YSLEER. The CDR3 consists of 13 residues. The CDR3 DNA reads as TGCGCCAGCAGCCAAGATGGGACAGGTACGCAGTATTTT. This gives the protein CASSQDGTGTQYF.

Of note for this clone: One end of the junction does not line up with germline, which may come from a read error. The DNA of the CDR3 is TGTGCCAGCAGCTCCGAGACCGGGGCGCAATATGCCTACACCTTC. Its translation: CASSSETGAQYAYTF. The chain links TRBV7-8 to TRBJ1-2; weak D call: TRBD1 (5 bases). The CDR3 contains 15 residues. CDR1 is SGHVS, CDR2 FQNEAQ, per germline.

The chain recombines TRBV27 with TRBJ2-3; the match to TRBD2 covers 7 bases. V gave up 3 bases and J gave up 0 bases; unmatched junction bases: 6. From germline, CDR1 is MNHEY and CDR2 SMNVEV (reference sequence). CDR3 length: 16 residues. The CDR3, as DNA: TGTGCCAGCAGTTTCGGGGGGACGGCTAGCACAGATACGCAGTATTTT. It translates to CASSFGGTASTDTQYF.

The genes are TRBV7-2 and TRBJ1-3; TRBD1 might be the D (6 bases). Trimming removed 5 bases from V and 5 bases from J, with 13 bases in between. CDR1 and CDR2 (germline): SGHTA, FQGNSA. This CDR3 is 14 amino acids long. CDR3 region: CASSPGGTRNTIYF. The CDR3 bases are TGTGCCAGCAGCCCGGGGGGCACCAGAAACACCATATATTTT.

The J gene is TRBJ2-1, the V gene TRBV19; 11 bases match TRBD2. There are 17 residues in the CDR3. Germline V lookup: CDR1 LNHDA, CDR2 SQIVND (reference sequence). J lost 5 bases, V lost 3 bases, and 9 bases had no gene match. CDR3 region: CASSIGTSGGSNNEQFF. CDR3 DNA: TGTGCCAGTAGTATCGGTACTAGCGGGGGTAGTAACAATGAGCAGTTCTTC.

V gene TRBV4-2 combines with J gene TRBJ2-1; no clear D gene. V lost 3 bases, J lost 4 bases, and 1 base lay in between. Germline V gene lookup returns CDR1 LGHNA and CDR2 YNFKEQ. This CDR3 is built from 11 residues. The CDR3 region is CASSQYNEQFF. In nucleotides, the CDR3 is TGTGCCAGCAGCCAGTACAATGAGCAGTTCTTC.

This chain uses TRBV7-8 with TRBJ2-7, with 7 bases aligning to TRBD1. Germline V CDR1 and CDR2: SGHVS, FQNEAQ. CDR3 length: 14 residues. Unmatched junction bases numbered 7, after V lost 5 bases and J lost 3 bases. In DNA form, the CDR3 reads TGTGCCAGCAGCACCTGGGACAGCCACTACGAGCAGTACTTC. Its translation is CASSTWDSHYEQYF.

J is TRBJ2-7 and V is TRBV29-1; D could derive from TRBD1 or TRBD2 (5 bases each). V lost 7 bases, J lost 2 bases, and 21 bases lay in between. Germline V gene data show CDR1 as SQVTM and CDR2 as ANQGSEA. The CDR3 runs 15 residues. The CDR3 reads CSAGFRLGPTYEQYF. Written as DNA, the CDR3 is TGCAGCGCGGGATTCAGACTGGGACCAACCTACGAGCAGTACTTC.

This clone showed up just once. CDR3 loop: CASSKRGGYTGELFF. CDR3 DNA sequence: TGTGCCAGCAGTAAGCGGGGGGGGTACACCGGGGAGCTGTTTTTT. V is TRBV28 and J is TRBJ2-2, with 10 bases fitting TRBD2. J was trimmed by 3 bases and V by 5 bases; bases with no gene match: 3. This CDR3 contains 15 residues. Germline CDR1 and CDR2: MDHEN and SYDVKM.

CDR3 residues: CASSQGTATDTQYF. CDR3 nucleotide sequence: TGCGCCAGCAGCCAAGGGACAGCCACAGATACGCAGTATTTT. The chain recombines TRBV4-3 with TRBJ2-3, with a possible D match to TRBD1 (6 bases). The ends were cut back, 1 base at V and 2 bases at J, with 7 bases in the middle. CDR1 is LGHNA, CDR2 YSLEER, per germline. The CDR3 is 14 amino acids.

The V gene is TRBV9, the J gene TRBJ2-5, with 7 bases lining up with TRBD2. The CDR3 spans 13 residues. Germline V gives CDR1 SGDLS, CDR2 YYNGEE. With 0 bases clipped from V and 5 bases from J, the junction kept 1 base outside the gene matches. CDR3 residues: CASSVGAGETQYF. DNA for the CDR3: TGTGCCAGCAGCGTAGGAGCGGGGGAGACCCAGTACTTC.

This clone occurred a few times. The chain uses TRBV7-2 and TRBJ1-2; 8 bases are shared with TRBD1. Germline values: CDR1 SGHTA, CDR2 FQGNSA. The CDR3 loop spans 15 amino acids. Trimming cost V 0 bases and J 5 bases; bases outside gene matches: 5. The CDR3 is CASSLAGTGLYGYTF. The CDR3 region has the DNA TGTGCCAGCAGCTTAGCCGGGACAGGCCTTTATGGCTACACCTTC.

This chain links TRBV29-1 with TRBJ1-1; 7 nucleotides match TRBD1. Unmatched junction bases numbered 8, after V lost 4 bases and J lost 3 bases. Germline V CDR1 and CDR2: SQVTM, ANQGSEA. This CDR3 has 14 amino acids. CDR3 amino acids: CSVGEGQAYTEAFF. CDR3 in DNA: TGCAGCGTTGGGGAAGGACAGGCGTACACTGAAGCTTTCTTT. Complete variable domain (other parts from reference TRBV29-1 and TRBJ1-1): SAVISQKPSRDICQRGTSLTIQCQVDSQVTMMFWYRQQPGQSLTLIATANQGSEATYESGFVIDKFPISRPNLTFSTLTVSNMSPEDSSIYLCSVGEGQAYTEAFFGQGTRLTVV.

This chain links TRBV28 with TRBJ1-4, with 7 nucleotides matching TRBD1. The V gene end was trimmed by 2 bases and the J gene end by 3 bases; junction bases not matched to a gene: 3. This CDR3 contains 15 residues. The germline V gene encodes CDR1 MDHEN and CDR2 SYDVKM. CDR3 sequence (DNA): TGTGCCAGCAGTTTAGCGGGACAGCCTAATGAAAAACTGTTTTTT. As protein: CASSLAGQPNEKLFF.

The chain combines TRBV4-3 with TRBJ2-7, with D perhaps given as TRBD1 or TRBD2 (5 bases each). The CDR3 length is 17 residues. The germline V gene encodes CDR1 LGHNA and CDR2 YSLEER. V lost 3 bases and J lost 0, with 18 bases in between. CDR3 in amino acids: CASSHLSGTGSSYEQYF. The CDR3, as DNA: TGCGCCAGCAGCCACCTCTCCGGGACGGGGAGCTCCTACGAGCAGTACTTC.

The chain employs TRBV4-2 and TRBJ2-1; 9 nucleotides line up with TRBD2. CDR3 length equals 17 residues. V trimming: 0 bases; J trimming: 6 bases; junction bases outside the gene matches: 9. Germline V gene lookup returns CDR1 LGHNA and CDR2 YNFKEQ. The CDR3 sequence is CASSQDLRRGGLNEQFF. In DNA, the CDR3 is TGTGCCAGCAGCCAAGATCTGAGGCGGGGGGGCCTCAATGAGCAGTTCTTC.

This chain uses TRBV27 with TRBJ1-6; TRBD1 is a possible D gene (5 bases). The CDR3 sequence is 14 residues long. V was pared by 5 bases and J by 4 bases, with 9 bases between. Germline values: CDR1 MNHEY, CDR2 SMNVEV (reference sequence). Here the CDR3 DNA reads TGTGCCAGCAGTCGGGACGGTTATAATTCACCCCTCCACTTT. Residues: CASSRDGYNSPLHF.

This CDR3 is CASSLPEDRKAFF. In DNA form, the CDR3 reads TGTGCCAGCAGCTTGCCGGAGGACAGGAAAGCTTTCTTT. The V call is TRBV5-4, the J call TRBJ1-1; 7 nucleotides match TRBD1. Germline CDR1 SGHNT, CDR2 YYREEE (reference sequence). This CDR3 region has 13 residues. Trimming at V came to 1 base and at J to 9 bases, leaving 6 bases not matched to a gene. Supplemented by reference TRBV5-4 and TRBJ1-1, the full variable domain reads ETGVTQSPTHLIKTRGQQVTLRCSSQSGHNTVSWYQQALGQGPQFIFQYYREEENGRGNFPPRFSGLQFPNYSSELNVNALELDDSALYLCASSLPEDRKAFFGQGTRLTVV.

The chain has TRBV28 and TRBJ2-7, with D possibly TRBD2 on 6 matching bases. The germline V and J ends were trimmed by 3 bases and 6 bases, with 12 bases remaining between them. Germline values: CDR1 MDHEN, CDR2 SYDVKM. CDR3 length: 13 residues. CDR3 region: CASSLGGAAEQYF. In nucleotides, the CDR3 is TGTGCCAGCAGTTTGGGAGGAGCGGCCGAGCAGTACTTC.

This chain links TRBV6-5 with TRBJ2-7, with D perhaps matching TRBD1 (6 bases). The CDR3 has 13 residues. Trimming removed 8 bases from V and 2 bases from J, with 13 bases in between. Germline V CDR1 and CDR2: MNHEY, SVGAGI. The CDR3 DNA reads as TGTGCCAGCCAACAGGCAGGGGCCTACGAGCAGTACTTC. Translation: CASQQAGAYEQYF.

The CDR3 loop is CASTRISGEGSYEQYF. CDR3 sequence (DNA): TGTGCCAGCACCCGAATCTCAGGGGAAGGGTCCTACGAGCAGTACTTC. The genes are TRBV7-9 and TRBJ2-7; D possibly corresponds to TRBD1 (6 bases). The CDR3 contains 16 residues. The germline V and J ends were trimmed by 7 bases and 1 base, with 20 bases remaining between them. CDR1 and CDR2 from the germline V gene are SEHNR and FQNEAQ (reference sequence).

CDR3 sequence (DNA): TGCGCCAGCAGCCAACAGGGAAAAACGGAGACCCAGTACTTC. Protein: CASSQQGKTETQYF. The J gene is TRBJ2-5, the V gene TRBV4-1; D may be TRBD1 (5 bases). Germline V gene sequence: CDR1 MGHRA, CDR2 YSYEKL. This CDR3 is 14 amino acids long. Trimming cost V 2 bases and J 5 bases, with 12 bases left between them.

V is TRBV21-1 and J is TRBJ1-2. TRBV21-1 is recorded as a pseudogene. The CDR3 is made up of 16 amino acids. CDR3 DNA sequence: TGTGCCAGCAGCAAAGCGCTTGTTGAGGGGGGCTATGGCTACACCTTC. This sequence encodes CASSKALVEGGYGYTF.

This clone was detected only a few times. The gene calls are TRBV6-1 and TRBJ1-2; D is unresolved. The CDR3 has 12 amino acids. Trimming left V 3 bases short and J 5 bases short, with 7 bases between. Germline CDR1 is MNHNS and CDR2 is SASEGT. CDR3 bases: TGTGCCAGCAGTGACAGGTCATATGGCTACACCTTC. Its translation is CASSDRSYGYTF.

DNA for the CDR3: TGTGCCAGTGGAGAAACAGGGAAACCCTATGGCTACACCTTC. It translates to CASGETGKPYGYTF. The rearrangement joins TRBV19 to TRBJ1-2, with D maybe TRBD1 (6 bases). Germline V gives CDR1 LNHDA, CDR2 SQIVND (reference sequence). This CDR3 is built from 14 residues. V gave up 8 bases and J gave up 4 bases, with 17 bases separating them.